The entry below describes one T cell receptor beta chain. There is no known antigen for this receptor. No base qualities exist here, and no much larger clone lies one base off it. The patients picked for sequencing were ones in whom flow cytometry had shown an expansion of CD8+CD57+ cells. Every patient had severe acquired aplastic anemia, diagnosed using the International Study of Aplastic Anemia and Agranulocytosis and Camitta criteria. Patients had received no therapy at the time of blood sampling. The study deep-sequenced TCR repertoires of sorted CD4+ and CD8+ blood T cells from severe aplastic anemia patients and healthy subjects. Patients were enrolled in the USA under clinicaltrials.gov protocols 00001620, 01623167, 00001397, 00071045, 00081523 and 00961064. Ficoll-Paque density gradient centrifugation was used to isolate peripheral blood mononuclear cells. Before DNA extraction, CD4+ and CD8+ T cells were sorted by FACS or by magnetic beads.

Genomic DNA was used as template for profiling of TCR beta VDJ combinations and CDR3 sequences. TCR repertoire sequencing was run on an Illumina HiSeq 2000. The authors' analysis ran thus. Repertoire assessment relied on Simpson's diversity index, CDR3 size and DJ length profiles, and TRBV/TRBJ rearrangement plots. The immunodominant clone was defined as the most abundant DNA sequence in deep sequencing data. CDR3 amino acid sequences were screened for sharing across subjects and were compared with published repertoires and the VDJdb database. Starting from the raw public reads, TCRdb applied fastp trimming at Q25, assembled clones with MiXCR and retained in-frame beta chains. CDR3 protein duplicates are merged, each entry listing the most common genes and DNA. TCRdb, rather than the study authors, made the V and J calls. This sample holds 130,000 or so distinct CDR3 sequences; 55% to 70% were observed only once. In total, the top ten clones hold 29% of the sample.

The V and J ends are trimmed by 3 bases and 12 bases, leaving 10 bases between them. Measured from the cysteine to the phenylalanine, the CDR3 is 12 residues long. The only DNA kept is the CDR3, 36 bases in frame from the first base. CDR1 and CDR2 (SGDLS, YYNGEE) derive from the germline V gene. This sample is part of a study of CD8+CD57+ T cells in acquired aplastic anemia (dated by TCRdb to between 2017 and 2018). In terms of the full investigation: DNA extracted from sorted CD4+ and CD8+ cells had a mean of roughly 3.4 ug, with a range of roughly 0.18 to 27.4 ug. A CD8+CD57+ expansion meant a frequency higher than the mean frequency seen in healthy subjects. The research as a whole found: CD8+ Simpson's diversity did not differ significantly between patients and healthy controls (P=0.060). Twenty-nine CD8+ CDR3 sequences were found in both patients and controls but appeared to be highly expressed in patients and within the immunodominant clones of the patients.

The TCR sequence derives from a human donor with aplastic anemia. The V and J segments used are TRBV9 and TRBJ1-6, with the identity of the D gene unclear. Input material: sorted CD4+, CD8+, or CD8+CD57+ T cells (not recorded which) from PBMCs. The sequence in DNA is TGTGCCAGCAGCGCCTTCGACCTACCCCTCCACTTT. The resulting protein is CASSAFDLPLHF. The CDR3, completed at both ends by the reference TRBV9 and TRBJ1-6 genes, gives the full variable domain DSGVTQTPKHLITATGQRVTLRCSPRSGDLSVYWYQQSLDQGLQFLIQYYNGEERAKGNILERFSAQQFPDLHSELNLSSLELGDSALYFCASSAFDLPLHFGNGTRLTVT.